These 14 T cell receptor beta chains were all obtained from the same sample, sequenced in a study of blood T cell repertoires in COVID-19. Method: immunoSEQ multiplex PCR; TCRdb's copy keeps in-frame clones and lacks some. Of fewer than 50,000 clones detected, 65% to 80% appear once; the ten largest clones hold under 30%. Sequencing was carried out using peripheral blood. The receptors were gathered from a man in his 70s with acute or convalescent COVID-19.

V is TRBV6-5 and J is TRBJ2-5; maybe TRBD1 (6 bases). Trimming stripped 7 bases from V and 5 bases from J, with 14 bases between. This CDR3 is built from 13 residues. Germline values: CDR1 MNHEY, CDR2 SVGAGI. DNA of the CDR3: TGTGCCAGCAAAAAGACAGGCGGGGAGACCCAGTACTTC. Protein: CASKKTGGETQYF.

The J gene is TRBJ1-5, the V gene TRBV28; maybe TRBD1 (5 bases). The CDR3 contains 12 residues. V shed 7 bases and J shed 5 bases, with 9 bases lying between them. CDR1 MDHEN and CDR2 SYDVKM come from the germline V gene. The CDR3 protein is CASTQGYQPQHF. The CDR3 DNA reads TGTGCCAGCACTCAGGGCTATCAGCCCCAGCATTTT.

The chain has TRBV7-8 and TRBJ2-6, with 7 bases aligning to TRBD1. The CDR3 spans 17 residues. The germline gives CDR1 SGHVS, CDR2 FQNEAQ. With 5 bases clipped from V and 0 bases from J, the junction kept 7 bases outside the gene matches. The CDR3 coding sequence is TGTGCCAGCAGCAGTACAGGGGCTAACTCTGGGGCCAACGTCCTGACTTTC. Its protein is CASSSTGANSGANVLTF.

The gene calls are TRBV6-5 and TRBJ1-2, with 7 bases identical to TRBD1. Germline V gives CDR1 MNHEY, CDR2 SVGAGI. V was clipped by 6 bases and J by 5 bases; unmatched bases: 12. This CDR3 has 15 residues. CDR3 DNA: TGTGCCAGCAGCGACTGGGACAGTAGGATATATGGCTACACCTTC. It specifies CASSDWDSRIYGYTF.

The chain recombines TRBV3-1 (or the pseudogene TRBV3-2) with TRBJ1-1; 9 positions agree with TRBD1. Germline V gives CDR1 LGHDT, CDR2 YNNKEL (reference sequence). With 3 bases clipped from V and 9 bases from J, the junction kept 5 bases outside the gene matches. This CDR3 has 13 amino acids. This CDR3 is CASSQGDRGKAFF. The CDR3 DNA sequence: TGTGCCAGCAGCCAGGGTGACAGGGGGAAAGCTTTCTTT.

V usage is TRBV28 and J usage is TRBJ1-4; tentative D call: TRBD1 (6 bases). Germline assignment: CDR1 MDHEN and CDR2 SYDVKM. CDR3 length equals 14 residues. V shed 7 bases and J shed 7 bases, with 16 bases lying between them. The CDR3 loop is CASTRGGALEKLFF. In nucleotides, the CDR3 is TGTGCCAGCACCCGGGGGGGGGCGCTTGAAAAACTGTTTTTT.

The chain couples TRBV4-1 to TRBJ1-2, with 10 bases that match TRBD1. Unmatched junction bases numbered 4, after V lost 1 base and J lost 8 bases. From germline, CDR1 is MGHRA and CDR2 YSYEKL. The length of the CDR3 is 14 residues. The CDR3 region is CASSQGQGARGYTF. DNA for the CDR3: TGCGCCAGCAGCCAAGGACAGGGGGCCAGGGGCTACACCTTC.

This sequence joins TRBV2 and TRBJ1-1; D possibly corresponds to TRBD1 (6 bases). V was clipped by 6 bases and J by 1 base, with 9 bases between them. This CDR3 comprises 13 residues. From germline, CDR1 is SNHLY and CDR2 FYNNEI. CDR3 residues: CASSLGQNTEAFF. CDR3 DNA: TGTGCCAGCAGCCTGGGACAGAACACTGAAGCTTTCTTT.

V is TRBV9 and J is TRBJ1-1; 7 bases map to TRBD1. This CDR3 region has 15 residues. CDR1 and CDR2 (germline): SGDLS, YYNGEE. V dropped 4 bases and J dropped 1; count of bases not matched to a gene: 7. CDR3 sequence (DNA): TGTGCCAGCAGCCGAGGGGGCACTTGGAACACTGAAGCTTTCTTT. Translated: CASSRGGTWNTEAFF.

This chain uses TRBV11-3 with TRBJ2-7; 12 bases are a match to TRBD2. CDR3 length: 15 residues. Germline V lookup: CDR1 SGHNT, CDR2 YENEEA. The J segment lost 3 bases and the V segment lost 4 bases, leaving 4 bases of the junction unmatched. The CDR3 sequence is CASSSWTSGDYEQYF. In DNA form, the CDR3 reads TGTGCCAGCAGCTCCTGGACTAGCGGGGACTACGAGCAGTACTTC.

The V and J genes are TRBV20-1 and TRBJ1-5; D gene unclear. This CDR3 region has 11 residues. V lost 0 bases and J lost 9, with 6 bases in between. The germline V gene has CDR1 DFQATT and CDR2 SNEGSKA (reference sequence). DNA for the CDR3: TGCAGTGCTAGAGATCTCGGGCCCCAGCATTTT. This translates into CSARDLGPQHF.

V is TRBV9 and J is TRBJ2-5; 7 bases are shared with TRBD1. The germline V gene has CDR1 SGDLS and CDR2 YYNGEE. V lost 9 bases, J lost 2 bases, and 7 bases stayed unmatched. The CDR3 consists of 13 residues. Written as DNA, the CDR3 is TGTGCCACCTCCGGGACAGTTCAAGAGACCCAGTACTTC. As protein: CATSGTVQETQYF.

The chain carries TRBV11-3 and TRBJ2-1, with 7 bases that match TRBD1. V shed 1 base, J shed 7 bases, and the junction held 13 bases outside the gene matches. This CDR3 has 17 residues. CDR1 and CDR2 (germline): SGHNT, YENEEA. The CDR3 bases are TGTGCCAGCAGCTTAGGGCAGGGGGTATCAGGAGGTAATGAGCAGTTCTTC. It specifies CASSLGQGVSGGNEQFF.

The genes are TRBV15 and TRBJ2-1; 11 bases line up with TRBD1. The ends lost 3 bases at V and 8 bases at J; junction bases unmatched: 3. The germline gives CDR1 LNHNV, CDR2 YYDKDF (reference sequence). There are 14 residues in the CDR3. For the CDR3, the DNA is TGTGCCACCAGCAGGGGACAGGGGGGTGATGAGCAGTTCTTC. Translation: CATSRGQGGDEQFF. The full variable domain, in which reference TRBV15 and TRBJ2-1 provide the parts outside the CDR3, is DAMVIQNPRYQVTQFGKPVTLSCSQTLNHNVMYWYQQKSSQAPKLLFHYYDKDFNNEADTPDNFQSRRPNTSFCFLDIRSPGLGDTAMYLCATSRGQGGDEQFFGPGTRLTVL.